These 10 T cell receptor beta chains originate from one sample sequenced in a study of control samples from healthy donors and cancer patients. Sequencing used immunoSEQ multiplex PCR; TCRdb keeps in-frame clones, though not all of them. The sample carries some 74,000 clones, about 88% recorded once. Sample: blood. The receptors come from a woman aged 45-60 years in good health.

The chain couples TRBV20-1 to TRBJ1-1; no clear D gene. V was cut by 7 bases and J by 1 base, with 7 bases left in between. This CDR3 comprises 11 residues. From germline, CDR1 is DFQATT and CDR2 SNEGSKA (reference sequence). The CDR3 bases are TGCAGTGTCCCGGGGAACACTGAAGCTTTCTTT. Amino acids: CSVPGNTEAFF.

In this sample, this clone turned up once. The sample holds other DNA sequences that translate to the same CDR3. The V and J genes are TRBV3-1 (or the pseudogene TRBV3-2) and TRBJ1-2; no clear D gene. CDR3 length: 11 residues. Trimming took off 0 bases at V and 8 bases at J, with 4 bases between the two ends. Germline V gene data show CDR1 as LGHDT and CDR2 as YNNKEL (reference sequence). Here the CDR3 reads CASSQEGGYTF. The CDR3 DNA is TGTGCCAGCAGCCAAGAGGGCGGCTACACCTTC.

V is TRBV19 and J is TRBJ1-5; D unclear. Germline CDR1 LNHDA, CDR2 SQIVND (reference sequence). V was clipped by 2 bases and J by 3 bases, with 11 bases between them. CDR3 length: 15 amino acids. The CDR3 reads CASSIPASFNQPQHF. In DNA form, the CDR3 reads TGTGCCAGTAGTATACCAGCATCTTTCAATCAGCCCCAGCATTTT.

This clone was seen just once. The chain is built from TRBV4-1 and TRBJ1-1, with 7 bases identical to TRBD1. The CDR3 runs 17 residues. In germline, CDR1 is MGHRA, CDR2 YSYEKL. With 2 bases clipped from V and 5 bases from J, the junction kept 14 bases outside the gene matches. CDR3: CASSQTQGGARRTEAFF. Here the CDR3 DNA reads TGCGCCAGCAGCCAAACCCAGGGGGGGGCGCGGAGAACTGAAGCTTTCTTT.

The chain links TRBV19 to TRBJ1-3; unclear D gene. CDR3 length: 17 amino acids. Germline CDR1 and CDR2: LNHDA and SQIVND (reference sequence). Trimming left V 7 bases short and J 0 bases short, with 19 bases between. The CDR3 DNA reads TGTGCCAGTACCAATATTCTCTTGGGCAGCTCTGGAAACACCATATATTTT. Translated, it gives CASTNILLGSSGNTIYF.

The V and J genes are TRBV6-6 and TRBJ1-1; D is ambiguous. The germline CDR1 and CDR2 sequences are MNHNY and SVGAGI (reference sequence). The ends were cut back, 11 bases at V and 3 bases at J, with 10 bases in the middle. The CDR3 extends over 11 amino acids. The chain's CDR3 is CASLAYTEAFF. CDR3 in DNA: TGTGCCTCCCTGGCGTACACTGAAGCTTTCTTT.

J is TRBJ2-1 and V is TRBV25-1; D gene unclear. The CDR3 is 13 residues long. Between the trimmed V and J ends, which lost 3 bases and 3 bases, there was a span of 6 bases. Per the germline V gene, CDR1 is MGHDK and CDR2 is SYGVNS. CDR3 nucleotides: TGTGCCAGCAGTGACCGATTCTACAATGAGCAGTTCTTC. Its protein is CASSDRFYNEQFF. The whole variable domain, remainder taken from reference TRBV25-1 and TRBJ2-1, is EADIYQTPRYLVIGTGKKITLECSQTMGHDKMYWYQQDPGMELHLIHYSYGVNSTEKGDLSSESTVSRIRTEHFPLTLESARPSHTSQYLCASSDRFYNEQFFGPGTRLTVL.

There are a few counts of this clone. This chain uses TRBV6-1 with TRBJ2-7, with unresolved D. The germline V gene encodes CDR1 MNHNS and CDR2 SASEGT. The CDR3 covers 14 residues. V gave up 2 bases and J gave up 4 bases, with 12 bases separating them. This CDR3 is CASSESGSIYEQYF. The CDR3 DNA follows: TGTGCCAGCAGTGAATCAGGATCCATTTACGAGCAGTACTTC.

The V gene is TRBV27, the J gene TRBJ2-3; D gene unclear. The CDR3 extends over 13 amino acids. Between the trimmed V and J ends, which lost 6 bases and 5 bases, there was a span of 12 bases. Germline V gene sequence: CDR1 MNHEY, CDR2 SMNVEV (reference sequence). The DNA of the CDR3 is TGTGCCAGCAGGCGACTCCAACAAGATACGCAGTATTTT. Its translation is CASRRLQQDTQYF.

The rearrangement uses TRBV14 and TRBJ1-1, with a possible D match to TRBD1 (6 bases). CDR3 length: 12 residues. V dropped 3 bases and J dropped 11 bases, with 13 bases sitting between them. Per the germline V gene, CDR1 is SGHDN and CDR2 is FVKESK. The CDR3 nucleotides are TGTGCCAGCAGCCACGGGGGCCGGTTCGCTTTCTTT. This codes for CASSHGGRFAFF.